The sequence of this TCR beta chain was determined in a study of blood T cell repertoires in COVID-19. The wider study: Donors in the United States, Italy and Spain gave samples during acute or convalescent COVID-19.

Here immunoSEQ multiplex PCR was the method, and the copy in TCRdb shows in-frame clones only, minus some. The sample has about 170,000 clones; about nine tenths are singletons. Per germline, CDR1 MNHEY and CDR2 SVGAGI. CDR3 length: 15 residues. V lost 2 bases, J lost 9 bases, and 10 bases stayed unmatched. Seattle participants joined during active infection and were tracked over time. The chain is built from TRBV6-5 and TRBJ2-1; 7 bases line up with TRBD1. This sequence was found in a young man with COVID-19, enrolled during active disease. The sequenced sample consisted of peripheral blood. CDR3 bases: TGTGCCAGCAGTTACCGAACCGGGACAGTGACTGAGCAGTTCTTC. The encoded protein is CASSYRTGTVTEQFF.